These 18 T cell receptor beta chains originate from one sample sequenced in a study of neurological immune-mediated disorders. In TCRdb, the 5' RACE reads were re-called with MiXCR into one record per CDR3 protein. The sample has fewer than 75,000 distinct CDR3 sequences; nearly 3.5% are singletons. Material: PBMCs. Every receptor here comes from a man between 40 and 49 years old with multiple sclerosis.

This clonotype was observed at least ten times. This rearrangement joins TRBV5-1 to TRBJ2-3; TRBD2 agrees at 11 bases. Germline loops: CDR1 SGHRS, CDR2 YFSETQ. Germline trimming cut 5 bases from V and 2 bases from J; bases unmatched to any gene: 1. The CDR3 covers 14 residues. In DNA, the CDR3 is TGCGCCAGCAGGACTAGCGGGGCCACAGATACGCAGTATTTT. This gives the protein CASRTSGATDTQYF.

This clonotype was observed at least ten times. The V and J genes are TRBV4-2 and TRBJ2-1, with a possible D match to TRBD1 (6 bases). V lost 4 bases, J lost 3 bases, and 16 bases lay in between. The germline V gene has CDR1 LGHNA and CDR2 YNFKEQ. There are 16 residues in the CDR3. In nucleotides, the CDR3 is TGTGCCAGCAGCCTCAGAGACAGGAGAAACTACAATGAGCAGTTCTTC. Its translation is CASSLRDRRNYNEQFF.

Many counts were recorded for this clonotype. The chain carries TRBV7-3 and TRBJ2-2; D ambiguous. CDR3 length: 13 amino acids. CDR1 is SGHTA, CDR2 FQGTGA, per germline. V was pared by 4 bases and J by 4 bases, with 7 bases between. Here the CDR3 reads CASSSSVTGELFF. Here the CDR3 DNA reads TGTGCCAGCAGCTCCAGCGTCACCGGGGAGCTGTTTTTT.

This clonotype was counted many times. One junction end does not reproduce the germline sequence, and a read error may be involved. This chain connects TRBV12-3 or TRBV12-4 to TRBJ1-2, with 10 bases lining up with TRBD1. The CDR3 is made up of 14 amino acids. The DNA for the CDR3 is TGTGCCAGCAGTTATGGGACAGGGGACGTATGGGTGGCCTTC. Protein product: CASSYGTGDVWVAF.

This clonotype came up many times. The V gene is TRBV5-1, the J gene TRBJ1-1, with no clear D. Germline V gene data show CDR1 as SGHRS and CDR2 as YFSETQ. Trimming took 0 bases from V and 4 from J, leaving 10 bases between them. This CDR3 has 14 residues. CDR3 sequence reads: CASSLDPVGTEAFF. CDR3 bases: TGCGCCAGCAGCTTGGACCCCGTGGGCACTGAAGCTTTCTTT.

This clonotype was seen a handful of times. One junction end disagrees with the germline gene, perhaps due to a read error. The chain has TRBV3-1 and TRBJ2-1; D is unclear. CDR3 length: 12 residues. The germline V gene encodes CDR1 LGHDT and CDR2 YNNKEL (reference sequence). CDR3: CDSSKEGQTQFF. The CDR3 nucleotides are TGTGACAGCAGCAAAGAAGGGCAGACGCAGTTCTTC.

This clonotype was found many times. The rearrangement joins TRBV7-9 to TRBJ1-5; D not certain. Deletions cut 10 bases from V and 4 bases from J, with 11 bases between. Germline CDR1 is SEHNR and CDR2 is FQNEAQ (reference sequence). This CDR3 spans 12 amino acids. CDR3 DNA sequence: TGTGCCACAAGCGGAACTAATCAGCCCCAGCATTTT. Its translation: CATSGTNQPQHF.

Details on this clonotype: Just one base apart from a much larger clone, this may be a read error. This rearrangement joins TRBV5-1 to TRBJ2-5, with D maybe TRBD2 (6 bases). Trimming took off 0 bases at V and 5 bases at J, with 11 bases between the two ends. The CDR3 contains 14 residues. Germline lookup yields CDR1 SGHRS and CDR2 YFSETQ. The CDR3 region has the DNA TGCGCCAGCAGCTTGGCCACTAGCTCGGAGACCCAGTACTTC. Residues: CASSLATSSETQYF.

This clonotype has at least ten counts. V is TRBV12-3 or TRBV12-4 and J is TRBJ2-7; D remains ambiguous. The CDR3 totals 13 residues. V gave up 3 bases and J gave up 4 bases, with 10 bases separating them. CDR3 DNA sequence: TGTGCCAGCAGTTTGAGTATAAGGTACGAGCAGTACTTC. This gives the protein CASSLSIRYEQYF.

This clonotype has only one observation. It is likely a read error, because the conserved phenylalanine at the end of the CDR3 is missing. The rearrangement joins TRBV5-1 to TRBJ2-3; D unresolved. The germline V gene has CDR1 SGHRS and CDR2 YFSETQ. The CDR3 spans 10 residues. V lost 6 bases to trimming and J lost 6 bases, with 5 bases between them. The CDR3 region has the DNA TGCGCCAGCACCGGGGATACGCAGTATAAT. Encoded protein: CASTGDTQYN.

In its sample, this clonotype was seen many times. The J gene is TRBJ2-5, the V gene TRBV7-2, with D perhaps matching TRBD2 (5 bases). Germline V gene lookup returns CDR1 SGHTA and CDR2 FQGNSA. The CDR3 extends over 15 amino acids. Trimming pared 5 bases from V and 5 bases from J, leaving 18 bases between. Written as DNA, the CDR3 is TGTGCCAGCAGCCCTAGAGGCGGAGGAGAGGAGACCCAGTACTTC. Protein sequence: CASSPRGGGEETQYF.

There are many counts of this clonotype. The chain couples TRBV6-5 to TRBJ1-3, with D unresolved. CDR1 and CDR2 from the germline V gene are MNHEY and SVGAGI. The CDR3 sequence is 16 residues long. V lost 4 bases and J 0 bases, leaving 13 bases between the germline ends. CDR3 sequence: CASSSGLLSSGNTIYF. CDR3 nucleotide sequence: TGTGCCAGCAGTTCCGGGCTCTTGAGCTCTGGAAACACCATATATTTT.

This clonotype has at least ten counts. The chain uses TRBV20-1 and TRBJ1-4; unclear D gene. Germline CDR1 reads DFQATT; CDR2 reads SNEGSKA (reference sequence). V lost 3 bases and J lost 3, with 14 bases in between. The CDR3 covers 15 residues. The CDR3 DNA sequence: TGCAGTGCTAGGGCGATCTGGCCGGCTAATGAAAAACTGTTTTTT. Amino acid sequence: CSARAIWPANEKLFF.

In its sample, this clonotype was seen many times. The chain recombines TRBV7-9 with TRBJ2-3; no definite D call. The length of the CDR3 is 15 residues. Germline V lookup: CDR1 SEHNR, CDR2 FQNEAQ (reference sequence). Trimming cost V 1 base and J 2 bases, with 10 bases left between them. The CDR3 sequence is CASSLDGRLTDTQYF. The CDR3 DNA reads as TGTGCCAGCAGCTTAGATGGGCGCCTCACAGATACGCAGTATTTT. Filled out from reference TRBV7-9 and TRBJ2-3, the complete variable domain reads DTGVSQNPRHKITKRGQNVTFRCDPISEHNRLYWYRQTLGQGPEFLTYFQNEAQLEKSRLLSDRFSAERPKGSFSTLEIQRTEQGDSAMYLCASSLDGRLTDTQYFGPGTRLTVL.

Ten or more counts support this clonotype. The chain is built from TRBV11-2 and TRBJ1-4; D is unclear. Looked up from germline, CDR1 is SGHAT and CDR2 is FQNNGV. Trimming removed 5 bases at V and 1 base at J, with 2 bases between. The CDR3 runs to 12 residues. The CDR3 reads CASSLTNEKLFF. Here the CDR3 DNA reads TGTGCCAGCAGCCTAACTAATGAAAAACTGTTTTTT.

In its sample, this clonotype was seen many times. This rearrangement joins TRBV20-1 to TRBJ1-2, with D perhaps matching TRBD1 (6 bases). Germline-derived CDR1 and CDR2 are DFQATT and SNEGSKA (reference sequence). V was cut by 3 bases and J by 2 bases, with 10 bases left in between. The CDR3 sequence is 13 residues long. The chain's CDR3 is CSASRGGNYGYTF. As DNA, the CDR3 is TGCAGTGCTAGTAGGGGGGGGAACTATGGCTACACCTTC.

This clonotype has ten or more counts. The V gene is TRBV6-6, the J gene TRBJ1-3; maybe TRBD1 (5 bases). Germline V gene data show CDR1 as MNHNY and CDR2 as SVGAGI (reference sequence). This CDR3 spans 14 amino acids. V was cut by 7 bases and J by 4 bases, with 14 bases left in between. The CDR3 DNA reads TGTGCCAGCACCTCCGGGGGGATAGGAAACACCATATATTTT. It encodes CASTSGGIGNTIYF.

In this sample, this clonotype turned up many times. The rearrangement joins TRBV5-8 to TRBJ2-1, with D tentatively TRBD2 (6 bases). Germline V lookup: CDR1 SGHTS, CDR2 YDEGEE. Trimming pared 0 bases from V and 8 bases from J, leaving 12 bases between. This CDR3 contains 14 residues. CDR3 DNA sequence: TGTGCCAGCAGCTTGGTCGGCGGGATCTATGAGCAGTTCTTC. Protein: CASSLVGGIYEQFF.